This T cell receptor (beta chain) is drawn from a study of blood T cell repertoires in COVID-19. Method: immunoSEQ multiplex PCR; TCRdb's copy keeps in-frame clones and lacks some. Of 130,000 to 150,000 clones listed, 70% to 85% are singletons. In regard to this clone: Mismatch with germline at one junction end may stem from a read error.

From germline, CDR1 is MNHNY and CDR2 SVGAGI (reference sequence). The CDR3 contains 14 residues. Sequenced input: peripheral blood. V gene TRBV6-6 combines with J gene TRBJ1-2; 7 bases line up with TRBD1. The TCR sequence derives from a man aged 60 to 75 with active or convalescent COVID-19. The CDR3 sequence: CASSYYRQGNGYTF. The CDR3 DNA follows: TGTGCCAGCAGTTACTACAGACAGGGAAATGGGTACACCTTC.